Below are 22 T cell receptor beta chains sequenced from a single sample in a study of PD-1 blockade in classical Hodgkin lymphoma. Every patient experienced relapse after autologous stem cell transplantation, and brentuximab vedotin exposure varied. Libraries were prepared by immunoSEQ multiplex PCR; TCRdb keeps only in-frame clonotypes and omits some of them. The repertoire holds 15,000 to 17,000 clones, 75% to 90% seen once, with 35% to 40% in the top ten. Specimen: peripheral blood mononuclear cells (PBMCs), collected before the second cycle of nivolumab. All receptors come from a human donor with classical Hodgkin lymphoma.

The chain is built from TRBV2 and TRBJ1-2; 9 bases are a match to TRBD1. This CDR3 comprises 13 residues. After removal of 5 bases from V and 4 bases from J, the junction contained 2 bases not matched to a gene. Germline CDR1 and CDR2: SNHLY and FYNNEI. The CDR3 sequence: CASSPGQGYGYTF. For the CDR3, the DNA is TGTGCCAGCAGTCCGGGACAGGGCTATGGCTACACCTTC.

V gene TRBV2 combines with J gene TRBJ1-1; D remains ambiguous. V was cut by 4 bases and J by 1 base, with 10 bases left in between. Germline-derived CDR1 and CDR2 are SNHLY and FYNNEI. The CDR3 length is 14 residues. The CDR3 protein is CASSAPLTNTEAFF. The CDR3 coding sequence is TGTGCCAGCAGTGCCCCCCTCACGAACACTGAAGCTTTCTTT. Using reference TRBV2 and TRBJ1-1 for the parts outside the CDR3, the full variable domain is EPEVTQTPSHQVTQMGQEVILRCVPISNHLYFYWYRQILGQKVEFLVSFYNNEISEKSEIFDDQFSVERPDGSNFTLKIRSTKLEDSAMYFCASSAPLTNTEAFFGQGTRLTVV.

The CDR3 nucleotides are TGTGCCAGCAGTTACTCGGGACAGTCCTCTGGAAACACCATATATTTT. Its translation: CASSYSGQSSGNTIYF. The gene calls are TRBV6-6 and TRBJ1-3; 7 bases match TRBD1. CDR3 size: 16 residues. V was pared by 0 bases and J by 0 bases, with 2 bases of the junction left unmatched. Germline assignment: CDR1 MNHNY and CDR2 SVGAGI (reference sequence).

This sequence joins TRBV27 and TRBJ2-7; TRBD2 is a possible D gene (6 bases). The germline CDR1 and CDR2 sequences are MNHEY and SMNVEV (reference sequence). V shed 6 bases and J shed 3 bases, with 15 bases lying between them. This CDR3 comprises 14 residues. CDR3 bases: TGTGCCAGCAGCCCCAGACTAGACGTCTACGAGCAGTACTTC. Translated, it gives CASSPRLDVYEQYF.

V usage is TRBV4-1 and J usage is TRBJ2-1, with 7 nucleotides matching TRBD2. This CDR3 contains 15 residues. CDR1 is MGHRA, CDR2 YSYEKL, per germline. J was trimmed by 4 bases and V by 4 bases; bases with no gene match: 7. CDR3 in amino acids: CASSPWASGYNEQFF. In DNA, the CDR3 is TGCGCCAGCAGCCCGTGGGCTAGCGGATACAATGAGCAGTTCTTC.

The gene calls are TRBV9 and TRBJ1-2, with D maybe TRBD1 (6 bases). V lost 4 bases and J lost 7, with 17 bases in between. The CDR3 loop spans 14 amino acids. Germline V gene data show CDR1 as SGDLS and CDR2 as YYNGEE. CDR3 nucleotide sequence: TGTGCCAGCAGCCCCCAGGAGGGGGTAGGTGGCTACACCTTC. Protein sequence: CASSPQEGVGGYTF.

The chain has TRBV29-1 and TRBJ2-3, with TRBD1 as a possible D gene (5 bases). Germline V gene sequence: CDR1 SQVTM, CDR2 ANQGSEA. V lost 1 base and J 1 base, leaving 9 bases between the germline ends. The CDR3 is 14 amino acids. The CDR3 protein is CSVEVGLGTDTQYF. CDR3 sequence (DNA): TGCAGCGTTGAAGTGGGGCTGGGCACAGATACGCAGTATTTT.

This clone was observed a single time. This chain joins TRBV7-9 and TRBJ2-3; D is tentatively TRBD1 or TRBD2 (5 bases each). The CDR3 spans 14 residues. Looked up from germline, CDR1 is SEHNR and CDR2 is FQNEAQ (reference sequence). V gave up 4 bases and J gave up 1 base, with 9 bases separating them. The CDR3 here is CASSSLGGTDTQYF. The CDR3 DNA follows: TGTGCCAGCAGCTCACTAGGGGGCACAGATACGCAGTATTTT.

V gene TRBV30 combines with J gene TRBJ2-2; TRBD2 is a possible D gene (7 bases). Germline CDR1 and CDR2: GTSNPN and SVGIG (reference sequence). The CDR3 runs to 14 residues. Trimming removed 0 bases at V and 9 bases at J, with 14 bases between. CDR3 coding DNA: TGTGCCTGGAGTGTAACAGGGAGGGCCCGGGAGCTGTTTTTT. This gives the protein CAWSVTGRARELFF. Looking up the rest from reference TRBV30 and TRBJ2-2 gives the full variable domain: SQTIHQWPATLVQPVGSPLSLECTVEGTSNPNLYWYRQAAGRGLQLLFYSVGIGQISSEVPQNLSASRPQDRQFILSSKKLLLSDSGFYLCAWSVTGRARELFFGEGSRLTVL.

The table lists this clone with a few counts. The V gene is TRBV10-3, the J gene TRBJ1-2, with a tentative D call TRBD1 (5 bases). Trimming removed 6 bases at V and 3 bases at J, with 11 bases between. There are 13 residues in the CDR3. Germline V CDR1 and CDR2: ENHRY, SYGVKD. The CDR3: CAIRTGTDYGYTF. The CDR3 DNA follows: TGTGCCATCAGGACCGGGACGGACTATGGCTACACCTTC.

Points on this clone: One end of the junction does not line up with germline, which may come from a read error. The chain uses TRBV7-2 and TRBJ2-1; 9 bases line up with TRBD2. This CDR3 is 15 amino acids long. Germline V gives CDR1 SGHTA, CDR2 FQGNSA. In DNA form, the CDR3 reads TGTGCCAGCAGTTTAGCGGGGGCCTTGTACAATGAGCAGTTCTTC. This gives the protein CASSLAGALYNEQFF. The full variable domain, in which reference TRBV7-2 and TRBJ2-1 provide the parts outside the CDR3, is GAGVSQSPSNKVTEKGKDVELRCDPISGHTALYWYRQSLGQGLEFLIYFQGNSAPDKSGLPSDRFSAERTGGSVSTLTIQRTQQEDSAVYLCASSLAGALYNEQFFGPGTRLTVL.

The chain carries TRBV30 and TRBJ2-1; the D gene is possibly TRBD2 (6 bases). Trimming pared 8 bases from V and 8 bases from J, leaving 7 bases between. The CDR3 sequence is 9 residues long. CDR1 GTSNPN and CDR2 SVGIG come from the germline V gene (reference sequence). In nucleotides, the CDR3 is TGTGCCGCGGGGTATGAGCAGTTCTTC. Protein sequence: CAAGYEQFF. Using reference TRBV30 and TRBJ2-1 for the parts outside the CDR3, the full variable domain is SQTIHQWPATLVQPVGSPLSLECTVEGTSNPNLYWYRQAAGRGLQLLFYSVGIGQISSEVPQNLSASRPQDRQFILSSKKLLLSDSGFYLCAAGYEQFFGPGTRLTVL.

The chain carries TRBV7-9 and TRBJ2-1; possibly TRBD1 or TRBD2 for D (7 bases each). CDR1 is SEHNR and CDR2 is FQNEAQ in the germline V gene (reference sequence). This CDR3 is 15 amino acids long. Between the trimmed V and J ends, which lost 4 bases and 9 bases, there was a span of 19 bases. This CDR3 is CASSSGGGGAGEQFF. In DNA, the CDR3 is TGTGCCAGCAGCTCCGGGGGAGGGGGCGCGGGTGAGCAGTTCTTC. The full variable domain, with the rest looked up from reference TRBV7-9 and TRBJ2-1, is DTGVSQNPRHKITKRGQNVTFRCDPISEHNRLYWYRQTLGQGPEFLTYFQNEAQLEKSRLLSDRFSAERPKGSFSTLEIQRTEQGDSAMYLCASSSGGGGAGEQFFGPGTRLTVL.

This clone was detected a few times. DNA for the CDR3: TGCGCCAGCAGCCTGGTAGGGGGAGGCTACACCTTC. Translating gives CASSLVGGGYTF. V and J are TRBV5-1 and TRBJ1-2; TRBD1 might be the D (6 bases). This CDR3 is built from 12 residues. The V and J ends lost 4 bases and 8 bases respectively, with 12 bases between them. CDR1 is SGHRS and CDR2 is YFSETQ in the germline V gene.

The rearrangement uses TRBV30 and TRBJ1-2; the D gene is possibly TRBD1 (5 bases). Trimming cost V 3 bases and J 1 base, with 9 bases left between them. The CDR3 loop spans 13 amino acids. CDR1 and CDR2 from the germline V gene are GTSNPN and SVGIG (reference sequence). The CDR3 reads CAWRDTFNYGYTF. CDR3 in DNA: TGTGCCTGGAGGGACACTTTTAACTATGGCTACACCTTC.

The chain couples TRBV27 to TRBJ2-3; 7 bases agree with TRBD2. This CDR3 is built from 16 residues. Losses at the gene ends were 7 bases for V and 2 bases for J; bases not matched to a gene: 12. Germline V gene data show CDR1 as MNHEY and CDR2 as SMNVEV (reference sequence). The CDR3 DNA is TGTGCCAGCACCTTGCCCGGGACTATAGCCACAGATACGCAGTATTTT. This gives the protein CASTLPGTIATDTQYF.

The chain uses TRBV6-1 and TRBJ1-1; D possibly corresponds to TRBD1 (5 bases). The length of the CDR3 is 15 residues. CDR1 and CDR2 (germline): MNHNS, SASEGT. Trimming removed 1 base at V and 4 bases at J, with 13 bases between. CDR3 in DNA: TGTGCCAGCAGTGAAGGGGCAGGGCAATTCACTGAAGCTTTCTTT. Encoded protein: CASSEGAGQFTEAFF.

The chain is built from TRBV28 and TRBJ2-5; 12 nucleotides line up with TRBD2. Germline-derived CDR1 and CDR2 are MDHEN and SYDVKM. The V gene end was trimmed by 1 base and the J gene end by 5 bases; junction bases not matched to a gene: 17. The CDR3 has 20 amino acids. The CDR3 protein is CASSLSRTGGLAGASETQYF. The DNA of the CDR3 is TGTGCCAGCAGTTTATCCCGAACAGGGGGACTAGCGGGTGCCTCTGAGACCCAGTACTTC.

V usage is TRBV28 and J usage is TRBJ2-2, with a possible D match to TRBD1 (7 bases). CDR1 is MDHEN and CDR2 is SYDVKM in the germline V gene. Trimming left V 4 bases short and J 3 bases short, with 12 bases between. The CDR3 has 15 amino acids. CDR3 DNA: TGTGCCAGCAGTTGGATCAGGGGGGACACCGGGGAGCTGTTTTTT. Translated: CASSWIRGDTGELFF.

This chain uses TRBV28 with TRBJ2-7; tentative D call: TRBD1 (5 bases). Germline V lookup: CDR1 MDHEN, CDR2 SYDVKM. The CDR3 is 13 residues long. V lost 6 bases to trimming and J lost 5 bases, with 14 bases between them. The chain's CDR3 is CASRYSGSDEQYF. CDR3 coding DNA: TGTGCCAGCAGATATTCAGGGTCCGACGAGCAGTACTTC.

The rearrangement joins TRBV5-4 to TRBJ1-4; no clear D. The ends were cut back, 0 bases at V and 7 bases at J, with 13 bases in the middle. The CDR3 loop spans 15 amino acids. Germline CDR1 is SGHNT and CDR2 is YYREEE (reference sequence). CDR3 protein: CASSLDARIAEKLFF. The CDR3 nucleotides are TGTGCCAGCAGCTTGGATGCCAGAATAGCTGAAAAACTGTTTTTT.

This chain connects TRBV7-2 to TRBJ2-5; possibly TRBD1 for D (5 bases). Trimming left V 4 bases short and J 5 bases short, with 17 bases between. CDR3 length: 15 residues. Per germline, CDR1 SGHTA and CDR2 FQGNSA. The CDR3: CASSSGYWDGETQYF. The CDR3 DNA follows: TGTGCCAGCAGCTCAGGGTATTGGGATGGGGAGACCCAGTACTTC. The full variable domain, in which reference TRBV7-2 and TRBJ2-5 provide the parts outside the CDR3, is GAGVSQSPSNKVTEKGKDVELRCDPISGHTALYWYRQSLGQGLEFLIYFQGNSAPDKSGLPSDRFSAERTGGSVSTLTIQRTQQEDSAVYLCASSSGYWDGETQYFGPGTRLLVL.